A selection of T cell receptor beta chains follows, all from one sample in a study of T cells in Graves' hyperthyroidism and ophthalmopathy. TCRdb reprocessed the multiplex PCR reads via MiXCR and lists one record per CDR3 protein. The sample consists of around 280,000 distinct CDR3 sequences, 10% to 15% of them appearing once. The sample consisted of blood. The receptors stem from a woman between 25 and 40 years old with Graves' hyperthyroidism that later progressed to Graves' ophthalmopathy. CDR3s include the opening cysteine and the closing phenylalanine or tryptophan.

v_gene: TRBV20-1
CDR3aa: CSARELAGVWETQYF

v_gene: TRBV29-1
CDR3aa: CSVSRTGRDEQYF

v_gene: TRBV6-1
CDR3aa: CASSEEATGYNEQFF

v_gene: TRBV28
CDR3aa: CASTLTGRGYEQYF

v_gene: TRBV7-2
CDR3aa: CASSFGSRDTQYF

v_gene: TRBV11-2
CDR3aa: CASSLGGGTSGSRTQYF

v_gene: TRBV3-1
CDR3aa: CASSQGSQGAYEQYF

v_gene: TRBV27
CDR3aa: CASTRQEDIYNSPLHF

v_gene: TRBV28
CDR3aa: CASSSEVPTEAFF

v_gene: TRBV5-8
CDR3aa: CASSLGDTSNQPQHF

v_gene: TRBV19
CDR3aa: CASSIEHRSTDTQYF

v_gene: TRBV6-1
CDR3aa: CASSGPGRAFF

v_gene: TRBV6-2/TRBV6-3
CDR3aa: CASSPDVTQYF

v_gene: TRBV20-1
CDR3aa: CSARDRVRLAKNIQYF

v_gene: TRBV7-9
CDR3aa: CASSPERTSANNEQFF

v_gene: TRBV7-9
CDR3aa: CASSLFSGGQIYEQYF

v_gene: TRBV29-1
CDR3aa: CSVVSPNEQYF

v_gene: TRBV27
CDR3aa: CASGPTSGLTTQYF

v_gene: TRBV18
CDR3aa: CASSPILLQGNTGELFF

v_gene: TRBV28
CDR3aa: CASINGGDQGVAFF

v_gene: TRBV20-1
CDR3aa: CSATGLTYEQYF

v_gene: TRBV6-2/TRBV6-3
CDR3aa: CASSYPTRGPQGAYEQYF

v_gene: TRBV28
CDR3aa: CASSLGPAYGYTF

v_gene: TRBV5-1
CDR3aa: CASSPGGHSTNEKLFF

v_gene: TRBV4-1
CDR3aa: CASSHIYGYTF

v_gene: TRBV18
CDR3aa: CASSPPIGQGEVTIYF

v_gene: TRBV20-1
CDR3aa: CSARDRTGGAADTQYF

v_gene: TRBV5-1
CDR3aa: CASSLSLAGGTDTQYF

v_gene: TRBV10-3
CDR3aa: CAISESQGTPSPHYGYTF

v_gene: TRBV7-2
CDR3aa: CASSIADKNIQYF

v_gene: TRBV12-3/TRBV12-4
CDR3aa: CASSTRRGWGARYGYTF

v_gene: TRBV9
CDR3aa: CASSVGLAIQETQYF

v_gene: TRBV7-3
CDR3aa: CASSLKVVADVAGNTGELFF

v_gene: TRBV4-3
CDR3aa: CASSHETGGYDKNIQYF

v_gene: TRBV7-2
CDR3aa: CASSPGLSYEQYF

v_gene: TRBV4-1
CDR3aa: CASSQAIGSRGYTF

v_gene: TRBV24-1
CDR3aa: CATSDLGSQPQHF

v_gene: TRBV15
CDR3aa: CATSVAGGYNEQFF

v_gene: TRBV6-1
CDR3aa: CASNLIGTGPYEQYF

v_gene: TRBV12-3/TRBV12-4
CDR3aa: CASRPSGRAHNEQFF

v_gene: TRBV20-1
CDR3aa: CSAPGRGTWEGPVSLQFF

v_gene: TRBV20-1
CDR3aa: CSGQEGPSYNEQFF

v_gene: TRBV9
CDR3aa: CASSVYITSGSQGREQFF

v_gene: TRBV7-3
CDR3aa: CSSSLAGEQVNTGELFF

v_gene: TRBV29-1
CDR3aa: CSADRVKVEGTDTQYF

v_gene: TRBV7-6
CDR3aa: CASSPGTSRYEQYF

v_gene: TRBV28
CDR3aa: CASTGTSGTFEDTQYF

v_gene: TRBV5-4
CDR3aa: CASSVPSGSRDEQFF

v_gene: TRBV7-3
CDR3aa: CASSLGPGHSYNEQFF

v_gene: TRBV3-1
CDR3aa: CASSRTGQGNTEAFF

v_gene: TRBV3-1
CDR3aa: CASSQAGGPSSEQFF

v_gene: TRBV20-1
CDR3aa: CSATQTNEKLFF

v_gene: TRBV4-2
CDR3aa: CASSQRLATTDTQYF

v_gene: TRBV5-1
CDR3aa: CASSKVPGGDYEQYF

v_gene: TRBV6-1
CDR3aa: CASSYGPNGPLHF

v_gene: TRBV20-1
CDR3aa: CSARDASFSTDTQYF

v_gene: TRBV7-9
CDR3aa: CASSLEASGNQYF

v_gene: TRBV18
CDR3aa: CASTTGWAQETQYF